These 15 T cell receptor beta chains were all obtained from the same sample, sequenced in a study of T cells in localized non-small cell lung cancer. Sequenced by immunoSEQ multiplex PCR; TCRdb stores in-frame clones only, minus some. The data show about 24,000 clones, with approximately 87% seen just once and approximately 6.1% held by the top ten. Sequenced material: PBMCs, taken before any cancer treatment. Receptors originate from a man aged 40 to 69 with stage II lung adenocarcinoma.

Here the CDR3 DNA reads TGTGCCAGTAGTACAGGGAACGGAGGCTACACCTTC. It translates to CASSTGNGGYTF. V usage is TRBV19 and J usage is TRBJ1-2; TRBD1 might be the D (5 bases). V was shortened by 4 bases and J by 8 bases, with 11 bases between the two germline ends. The CDR3 spans 12 residues. The germline V gene encodes CDR1 LNHDA and CDR2 SQIVND (reference sequence).

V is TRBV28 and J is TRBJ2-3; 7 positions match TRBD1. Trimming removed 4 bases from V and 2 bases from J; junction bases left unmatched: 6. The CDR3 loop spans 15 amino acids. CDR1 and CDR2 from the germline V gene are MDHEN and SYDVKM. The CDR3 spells CASSSPGGATDTQYF. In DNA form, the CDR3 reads TGTGCCAGCAGTTCCCCAGGGGGAGCCACAGATACGCAGTATTTT.

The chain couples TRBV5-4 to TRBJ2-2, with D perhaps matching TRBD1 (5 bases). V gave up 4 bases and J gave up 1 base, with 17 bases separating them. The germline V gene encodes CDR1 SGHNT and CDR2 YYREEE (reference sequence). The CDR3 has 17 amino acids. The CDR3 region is CASSLVEQVMNTGELFF. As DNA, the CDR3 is TGTGCCAGCAGCCTCGTCGAACAGGTGATGAACACCGGGGAGCTGTTTTTT.

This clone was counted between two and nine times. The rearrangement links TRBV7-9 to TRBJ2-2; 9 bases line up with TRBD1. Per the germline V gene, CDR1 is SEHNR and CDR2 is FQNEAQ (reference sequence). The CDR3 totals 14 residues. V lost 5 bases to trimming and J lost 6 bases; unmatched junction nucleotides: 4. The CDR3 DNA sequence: TGTGCCAGCAGCCCGACAGGGGGGGCCGGGGAGCTGTTTTTT. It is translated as CASSPTGGAGELFF. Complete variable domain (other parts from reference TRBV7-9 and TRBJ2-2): DTGVSQNPRHKITKRGQNVTFRCDPISEHNRLYWYRQTLGQGPEFLTYFQNEAQLEKSRLLSDRFSAERPKGSFSTLEIQRTEQGDSAMYLCASSPTGGAGELFFGEGSRLTVL.

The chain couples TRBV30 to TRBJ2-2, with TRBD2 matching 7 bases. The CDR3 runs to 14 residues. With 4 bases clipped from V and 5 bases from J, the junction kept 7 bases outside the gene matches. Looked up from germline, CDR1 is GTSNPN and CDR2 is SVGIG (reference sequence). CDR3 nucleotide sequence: TGTGCCTGGACCATCCAAGCGGGGACCGGGGAGCTGTTTTTT. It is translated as CAWTIQAGTGELFF.

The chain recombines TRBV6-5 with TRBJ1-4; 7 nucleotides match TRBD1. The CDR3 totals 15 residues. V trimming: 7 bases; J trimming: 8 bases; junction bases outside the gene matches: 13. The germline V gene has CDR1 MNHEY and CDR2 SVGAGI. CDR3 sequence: CASMRGAGTDEKLFF. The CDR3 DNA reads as TGTGCCAGCATGCGCGGCGCTGGGACAGACGAAAAACTGTTTTTT.

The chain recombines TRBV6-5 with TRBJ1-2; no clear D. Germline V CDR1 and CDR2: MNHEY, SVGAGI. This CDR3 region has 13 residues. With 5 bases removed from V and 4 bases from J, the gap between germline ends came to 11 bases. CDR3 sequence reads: CASSPRWAYGYTF. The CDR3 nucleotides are TGTGCCAGCAGTCCCCGGTGGGCCTATGGCTACACCTTC.

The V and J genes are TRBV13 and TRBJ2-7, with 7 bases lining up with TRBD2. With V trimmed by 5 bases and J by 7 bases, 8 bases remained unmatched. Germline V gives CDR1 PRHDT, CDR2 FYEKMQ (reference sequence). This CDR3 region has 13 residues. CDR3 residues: CASSPSGIVEQYF. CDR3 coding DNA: TGTGCCAGCAGCCCAAGCGGGATCGTGGAGCAGTACTTC.

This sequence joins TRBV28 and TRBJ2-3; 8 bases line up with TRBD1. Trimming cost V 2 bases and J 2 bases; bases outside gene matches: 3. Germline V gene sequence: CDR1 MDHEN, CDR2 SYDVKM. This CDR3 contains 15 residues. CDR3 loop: CASSLRGQVTDTQYF. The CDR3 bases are TGTGCCAGCAGTTTAAGGGGACAGGTCACAGATACGCAGTATTTT.

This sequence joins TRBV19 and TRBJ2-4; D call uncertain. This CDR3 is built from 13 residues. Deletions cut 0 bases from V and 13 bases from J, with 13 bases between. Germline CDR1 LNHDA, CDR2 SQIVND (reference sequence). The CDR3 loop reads CASSIESGGVQYF. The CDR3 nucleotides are TGTGCCAGTAGTATAGAGTCAGGTGGTGTCCAGTACTTC.

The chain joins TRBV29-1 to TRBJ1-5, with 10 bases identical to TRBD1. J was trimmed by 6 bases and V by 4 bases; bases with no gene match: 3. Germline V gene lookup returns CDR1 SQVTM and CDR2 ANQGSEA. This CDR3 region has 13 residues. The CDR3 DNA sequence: TGCAGCGTTGGGGACAGGGGAGGTCAGCCCCAGCATTTT. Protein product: CSVGDRGGQPQHF.

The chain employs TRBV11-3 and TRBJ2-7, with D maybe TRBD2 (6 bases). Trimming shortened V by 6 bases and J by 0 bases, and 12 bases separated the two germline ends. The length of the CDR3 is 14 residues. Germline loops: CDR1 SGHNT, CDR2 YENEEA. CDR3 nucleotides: TGTGCCAGCAGACCGGGAGTTAGCTCCTACGAGCAGTACTTC. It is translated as CASRPGVSSYEQYF.

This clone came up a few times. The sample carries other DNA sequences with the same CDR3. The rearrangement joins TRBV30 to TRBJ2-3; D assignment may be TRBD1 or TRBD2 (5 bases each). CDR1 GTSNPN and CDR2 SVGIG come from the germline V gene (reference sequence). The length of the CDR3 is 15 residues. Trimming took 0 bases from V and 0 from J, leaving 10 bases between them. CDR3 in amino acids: CAWSVGLASTDTQYF. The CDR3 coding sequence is TGTGCCTGGAGTGTGGGGCTAGCTAGCACAGATACGCAGTATTTT.

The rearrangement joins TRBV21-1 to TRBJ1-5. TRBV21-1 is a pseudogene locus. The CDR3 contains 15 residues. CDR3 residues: CASSKERLLNQPQHF. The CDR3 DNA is TGTGCCAGCAGCAAAGAACGGCTACTGAATCAGCCCCAGCATTTT.

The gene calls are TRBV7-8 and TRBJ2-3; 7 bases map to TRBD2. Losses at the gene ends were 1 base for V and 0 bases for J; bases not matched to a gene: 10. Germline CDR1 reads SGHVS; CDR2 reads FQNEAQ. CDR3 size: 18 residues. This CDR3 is CASSLESLAVLSTDTQYF. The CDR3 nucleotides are TGTGCCAGCAGCTTAGAGAGCCTAGCGGTCTTGAGCACAGATACGCAGTATTTT.